This T cell receptor beta chain emerged from a study of T cells in Graves' hyperthyroidism and ophthalmopathy. RNA transcripts served as the template for amplifying TCR beta CDR3 regions. First-round RT-PCR with HTBI primers amplified the TCR CDR3 region. MiXCR, applied by TCRdb to the multiplex PCR reads, yields one record per CDR3 protein. The sample includes under 250,000 distinct CDR3 sequences, roughly 17% of them seen just once. Germline-derived CDR1 and CDR2 are KGHSH and LQKENI. Trimming removed 6 bases at V and 0 bases at J, with 11 bases between. The CDR3 is 14 residues long. This clonotype showed up many times.

Sequencing was performed on blood. The sequence came from a woman in her forties or fifties with Graves' hyperthyroidism. V gene TRBV18 combines with J gene TRBJ2-5; D may match TRBD1 or TRBD2 (5 bases each). The CDR3 loop reads CASSRWGNQETQYF. The CDR3 DNA sequence: TGTGCCAGCTCGCGCTGGGGGAACCAAGAGACCCAGTACTTC.